Listed below are T cell receptor beta chains from one sample, sequenced in a study of technical replicates of blood from several donors. The method was immunoSEQ multiplex PCR; TCRdb's version includes in-frame clones alone and lacks a portion of them. The sample has approximately 70,000 clones, approximately 91% seen once; the top ten hold over 4%. Sequencing was performed on PBMCs. These receptors all stem from a human donor in good health. Some clones in this sample may be carry-over from other donors' samples. CDR3s include the opening cysteine and the closing phenylalanine or tryptophan. D genes are given only for firm matches. Part of the rows lack a size; the others show once, few, many or a class for expanded clones.

>TRBJ2-3|.|TRBV9|TRBD2
CASRPGGSDTQYF
TGTGCCAGCAGACCCGGGGGGTCAGATACGCAGTATTTT
>TRBJ2-1|.|TRBV5-1|TRBD2
CASSIGGNEQFF
TGCGCCAGCAGCATCGGGGGGAATGAGCAGTTCTTC
>TRBJ2-3|once|TRBV2|.
CASIFGWRAGSQYF
TGTGCCAGCATTTTCGGGTGGCGCGCGGGGTCGCAGTATTTT
>TRBJ2-5|.|TRBV18|TRBD1
CASSPLTGEETQYF
TGTGCCAGCTCACCTTTGACAGGGGAAGAGACCCAGTACTTC
>TRBJ2-1|.|TRBV4-3|.
CASSPGTSYNEQFF
TGCGCCAGCAGCCCCGGTACCTCCTACAATGAGCAGTTCTTC
>TRBJ2-6|.|TRBV5-4|.
CASSLMSSGANVLTF
TGTGCCAGCAGCTTGATGAGTTCTGGGGCCAACGTCCTGACTTTC
>TRBJ1-5|few|TRBV19|TRBD1
CASSIQGAQPQHF
TGTGCCAGTAGTATTCAGGGGGCACAGCCCCAGCATTTT
>TRBJ1-2|.|TRBV11-2|.
CASSSGWGGESYTF
TGTGCCAGCAGCTCTGGGTGGGGGGGAGAGAGCTACACCTTC
>TRBJ1-1|.|TRBV19|.
CASSDIMNTEAFF
TGTGCCAGTAGTGACATCATGAACACTGAAGCTTTCTTT
>TRBJ2-7|.|TRBV5-1|.
CASSLEGLRGRVTYEQYF
TGCGCCAGCAGCTTGGAGGGGTTGCGTGGTAGGGTAACCTACGAGCAGTACTTC
>TRBJ1-4|.|TRBV2|.
CASTSGGVKLFF
TGTGCCAGCACGTCGGGGGGGGTGAAACTGTTTTTT
>TRBJ2-1|.|TRBV30|.
CAWRAGDNEQFF
TGTGCCTGGAGAGCCGGTGACAATGAGCAGTTCTTC
>TRBJ1-2|many|TRBV4-3|TRBD1
CASSQDLFDRGRDYTF
TGCGCCAGCAGCCAAGATCTATTTGACAGGGGCCGCGACTACACCTTC
>TRBJ1-5|.|TRBV4-3|.
CASSQDGQSNQPQHF
TGCGCCAGCAGCCAGGATGGACAGAGCAATCAGCCCCAGCATTTT
>TRBJ2-7|.|TRBV30|TRBD2
CAWSLPAGIGEQYF
TGTGCCTGGAGTCTCCCAGCGGGAATCGGCGAGCAGTACTTC
>TRBJ2-1|.|TRBV5-6|.
CASSWGDEQFF
TGTGCCAGCAGCTGGGGGGATGAGCAGTTCTTC
>TRBJ2-3|.|TRBV10-3|.
CAIEDTRGTDTQYF
TGTGCCATCGAGGACACCCGGGGCACAGATACGCAGTATTTT
>TRBJ1-1|.|TRBV6-1|TRBD1
CATGDSWNTEAFF
TGTGCCACCGGGGACAGCTGGAACACTGAAGCTTTCTTT
>TRBJ2-5|.|TRBV19|TRBD2
CASPFPGLGRETQYF
TGTGCCAGTCCCTTCCCCGGACTAGGCAGAGAGACCCAGTACTTC
>TRBJ1-2|.|TRBV9|.
CASSVGSNTGRNYGYTF
TGTGCCAGCAGCGTAGGGTCTAATACAGGGCGGAACTATGGCTACACCTTC
>TRBJ2-1|.|TRBV9|TRBD2
CASSSGLAGGVEQFF
TGTGCCAGCAGCTCGGGACTAGCGGGAGGAGTTGAGCAGTTCTTC
>TRBJ1-2|.|TRBV7-9|.
CASSLTGEGYGYTF
TGTGCCAGCAGCTTAACGGGGGAAGGCTATGGCTACACCTTC
>TRBJ2-2|.|TRBV4-1|TRBD1
CASSQGQDRVTGELFF
TGCGCCAGCAGCCAAGGGCAGGACAGGGTTACCGGGGAGCTGTTTTTT
>TRBJ2-3|.|TRBV4-3|TRBD2
CASSSSGGAADTQYF
TGCGCCAGCAGCTCGAGCGGGGGGGCGGCAGATACGCAGTATTTT
>TRBJ2-1|.|TRBV4-3|TRBD2
CASSPLSSGLGNEQFF
TGCGCCAGCAGCCCCCTTTCATCGGGACTAGGGAATGAGCAGTTCTTC
>TRBJ2-1|.|TRBV7-3|TRBD1
CASRLGTGGDEQFF
TGTGCCAGCAGACTCGGGACAGGGGGCGATGAGCAGTTCTTC
>TRBJ2-5|.|TRBV12-5|TRBD1
CASGLVQGSETQYF
TGTGCTAGTGGTTTGGTACAGGGGAGCGAGACCCAGTACTTC
>TRBJ1-2|.|TRBV6-5|.
CASSSGTTRGYTF
TGTGCCAGCAGTTCCGGGACAACCCGAGGCTACACCTTC
>TRBJ2-7|.|TRBV7-9|TRBD2
CASSLGLADPRGDEQYF
TGTGCCAGCAGCTTGGGACTAGCGGACCCCCGGGGCGACGAGCAGTACTTC
>TRBJ2-5|.|TRBV29-1|.
CSVDEGGGRETQYF
TGCAGCGTTGATGAGGGGGGAGGGCGGGAGACCCAGTACTTC
>TRBJ2-5|.|TRBV27|.
CASTPLGQGQETQYF
TGTGCCAGCACCCCCCTCGGGCAGGGGCAAGAGACCCAGTACTTC
>TRBJ2-1|.|TRBV4-3|.
CASRQGSSYNEQFF
TGCGCCAGCAGGCAGGGAAGCTCCTACAATGAGCAGTTCTTC
>TRBJ2-5|.|TRBV7-7|TRBD2
CASSRDYQETQYF
TGTGCCAGCAGCCGGGACTATCAAGAGACCCAGTACTTC
>TRBJ2-3|.|TRBV6-4|TRBD1
CASSDSGGQGSNTQYF
TGTGCCAGCAGTGACTCGGGGGGACAGGGGTCGAATACGCAGTATTTT
>TRBJ2-3|.|TRBV25-1|.
CASSEGASTDTQYF
TGTGCCAGCAGTGAAGGGGCTAGCACAGATACGCAGTATTTT
>TRBJ2-7|once|TRBV11-2|TRBD2
CASSPRSGAEQYF
TGTGCCAGCAGCCCCCGGAGCGGGGCCGAGCAGTACTTC
>TRBJ1-1|few|TRBV2|TRBD1
CASRRGQRINTEAFF
TGTGCCAGCAGGCGGGGACAGAGGATCAACACTGAAGCTTTCTTT
>TRBJ1-2|.|TRBV11-2|TRBD1
CASSSPGQRYYGYTF
TGTGCCAGCAGTTCCCCGGGACAGAGATATTATGGCTACACCTTC
>TRBJ2-7|.|TRBV6-5|TRBD2
CASSSGTSGSYEQYF
TGTGCCAGCAGTTCCGGGACTAGCGGTTCCTACGAGCAGTACTTC
>TRBJ2-5|.|TRBV7-8|TRBD2
CASLAGGQIGETQYF
TGTGCCAGCCTAGCGGGAGGGCAGATAGGGGAGACCCAGTACTTC
>TRBJ2-3|.|TRBV5-4|.
CASSFDSRGTDTQYF
TGTGCCAGCAGTTTCGACTCCCGCGGGACAGATACGCAGTATTTT
>TRBJ1-4|.|TRBV5-4|TRBD1
CASSQMTGKNEKLFF
TGTGCCAGCAGCCAAATGACAGGGAAAAATGAAAAACTGTTTTTT